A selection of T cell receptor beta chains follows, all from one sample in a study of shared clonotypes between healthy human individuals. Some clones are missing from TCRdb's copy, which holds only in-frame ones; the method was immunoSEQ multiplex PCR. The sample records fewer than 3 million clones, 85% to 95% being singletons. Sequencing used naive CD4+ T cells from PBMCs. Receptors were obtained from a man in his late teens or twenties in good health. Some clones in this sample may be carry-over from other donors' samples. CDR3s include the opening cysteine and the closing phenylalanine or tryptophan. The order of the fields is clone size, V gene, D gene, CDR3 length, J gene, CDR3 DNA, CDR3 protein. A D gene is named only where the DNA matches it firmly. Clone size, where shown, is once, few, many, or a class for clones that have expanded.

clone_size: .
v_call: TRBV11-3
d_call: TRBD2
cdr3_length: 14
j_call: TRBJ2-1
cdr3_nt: TGTGCCAGCAGCTTAGGCGGGAGAAGCAATGAGCAGTTCTTC
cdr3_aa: CASSLGGRSNEQFF

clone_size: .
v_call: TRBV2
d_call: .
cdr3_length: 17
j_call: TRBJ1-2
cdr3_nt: TGTGCCAGCAGTGAAGCGGGACGGGCAGGAGGTATAAAGGGCTACACCTTC
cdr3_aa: CASSEAGRAGGIKGYTF

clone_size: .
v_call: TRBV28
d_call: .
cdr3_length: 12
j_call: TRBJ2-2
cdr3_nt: TGTGCCAGCACCTGGGACACCGGGGAGCTGTTTTTT
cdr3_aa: CASTWDTGELFF

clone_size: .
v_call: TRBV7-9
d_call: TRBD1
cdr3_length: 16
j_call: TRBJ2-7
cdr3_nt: TGTGCCAGCAGCGCCTCCCGGAGGGACAGGTCCTACGAGCAGTACTTC
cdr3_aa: CASSASRRDRSYEQYF

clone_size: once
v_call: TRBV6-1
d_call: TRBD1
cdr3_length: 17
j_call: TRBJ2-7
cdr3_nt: TGTGCCAGCAGTGCTCCTCTTGGGACAGGGGTCGGCTACGAGCAGTACTTC
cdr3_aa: CASSAPLGTGVGYEQYF

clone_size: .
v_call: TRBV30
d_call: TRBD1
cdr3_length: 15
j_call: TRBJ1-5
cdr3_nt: TGTGCCTGGAGTCATGGACAGGGCAGCAATCAGCCCCAGCATTTT
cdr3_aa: CAWSHGQGSNQPQHF

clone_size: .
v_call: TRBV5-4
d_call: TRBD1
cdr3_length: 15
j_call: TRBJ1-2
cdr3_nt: TGTGCCAGCAGCTTGGCGGTGGGACAGGGGGGTGGCTACACCTTC
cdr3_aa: CASSLAVGQGGGYTF

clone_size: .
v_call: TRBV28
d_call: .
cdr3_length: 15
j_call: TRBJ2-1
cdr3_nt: TGTGCCAGCAGTTTTTGGGGGGAGTCGAACAATGAGCAGTTCTTC
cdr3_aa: CASSFWGESNNEQFF

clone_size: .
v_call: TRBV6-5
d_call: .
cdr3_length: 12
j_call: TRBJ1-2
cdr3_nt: TGTGCCAGCAGTTACGGGGAGTATGGCTACACCTTC
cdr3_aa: CASSYGEYGYTF

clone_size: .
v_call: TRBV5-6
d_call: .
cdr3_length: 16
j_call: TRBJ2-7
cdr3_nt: TGTGCCAGCAGTTTGTGGTCGACGGCTCGCTCCTACGAGCAGTACTTC
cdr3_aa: CASSLWSTARSYEQYF

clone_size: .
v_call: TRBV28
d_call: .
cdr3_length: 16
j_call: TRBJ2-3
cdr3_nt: TGTGCCAGCAGTCAGGGAGCTCAAATCCGCACAGATACGCAGTATTTT
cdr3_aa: CASSQGAQIRTDTQYF

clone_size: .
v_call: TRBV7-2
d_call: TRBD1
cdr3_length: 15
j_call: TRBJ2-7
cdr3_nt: TGTGCCAGCAGCTTAGGGCGTGGGACAGGGGACGAGCAGTACTTC
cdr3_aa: CASSLGRGTGDEQYF

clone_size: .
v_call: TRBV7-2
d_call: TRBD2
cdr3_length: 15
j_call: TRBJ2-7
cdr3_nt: TGTGCCAGCAGCTTAACGCCTAGCGGGAGATACGAGCAGTACTTC
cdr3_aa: CASSLTPSGRYEQYF

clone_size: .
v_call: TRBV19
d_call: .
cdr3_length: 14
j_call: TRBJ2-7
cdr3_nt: TGTGCCAGTAGGAACCAGGGGTCGCACTACGAGCAGTACTTC
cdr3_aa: CASRNQGSHYEQYF

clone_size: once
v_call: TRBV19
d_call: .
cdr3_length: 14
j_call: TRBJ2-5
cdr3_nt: TGTGCCAGTAGTATAGACAGGGGGGCAGAGACCCAGTACTTC
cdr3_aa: CASSIDRGAETQYF

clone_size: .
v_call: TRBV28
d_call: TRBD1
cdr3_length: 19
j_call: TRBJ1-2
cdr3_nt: TGTGCCAGCAGTTCTCATGGACAGGGACGGGCGAAGAGGGACTATGGCTACACCTTC
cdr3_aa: CASSSHGQGRAKRDYGYTF

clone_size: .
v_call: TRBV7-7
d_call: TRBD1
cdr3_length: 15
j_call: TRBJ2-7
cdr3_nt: TGTGCCAGCAGCCTAGAGACAGGGGCCGGCTACGAGCAGTACTTC
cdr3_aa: CASSLETGAGYEQYF

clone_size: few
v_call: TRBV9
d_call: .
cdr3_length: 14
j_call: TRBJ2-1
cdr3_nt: TGTGCCAGCAGCTATACGACTAGCTACAATGAGCAGTTCTTC
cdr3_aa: CASSYTTSYNEQFF

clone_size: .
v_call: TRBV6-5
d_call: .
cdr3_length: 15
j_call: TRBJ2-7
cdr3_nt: TGTGCCAGCAGTTACTCGACGGGCAGGGCGGGCGAGCAGTACTTC
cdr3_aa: CASSYSTGRAGEQYF

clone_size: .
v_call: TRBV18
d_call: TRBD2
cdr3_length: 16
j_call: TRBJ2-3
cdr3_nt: TGTGCCAGCTCACGAGGACTAGCGGGAGTTGGAGATACGCAGTATTTT
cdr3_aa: CASSRGLAGVGDTQYF

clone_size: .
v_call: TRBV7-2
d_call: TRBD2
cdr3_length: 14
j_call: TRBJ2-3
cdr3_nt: TGTGCCAGCAGCTTAGCGGGAGGGTTAGATACGCAGTATTTT
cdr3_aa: CASSLAGGLDTQYF

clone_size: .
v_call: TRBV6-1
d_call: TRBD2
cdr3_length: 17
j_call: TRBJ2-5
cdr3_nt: TGTGCCAGCAGTGACAACCTGCGGGGGGGTCGCCAAGAGACCCAGTACTTC
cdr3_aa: CASSDNLRGGRQETQYF

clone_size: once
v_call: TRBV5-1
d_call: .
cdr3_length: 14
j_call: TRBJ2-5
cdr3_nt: TGCGCCAGCAGCTTCCAAACCTACCAAGAGACCCAGTACTTC
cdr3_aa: CASSFQTYQETQYF

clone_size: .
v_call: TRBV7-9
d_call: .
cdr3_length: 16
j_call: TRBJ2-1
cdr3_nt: TGTGCCAGCAGCCCCAGGGACTCATCGTACTACAATGAGCAGTTCTTC
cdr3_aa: CASSPRDSSYYNEQFF

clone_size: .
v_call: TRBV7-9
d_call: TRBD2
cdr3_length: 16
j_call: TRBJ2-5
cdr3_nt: TGTGCCAGCAGCTACCGACTAGCGGGCTACAAAGAGACCCAGTACTTC
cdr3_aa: CASSYRLAGYKETQYF

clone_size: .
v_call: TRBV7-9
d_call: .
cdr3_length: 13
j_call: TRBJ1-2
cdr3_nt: TGTGCCAGCAGCTTAGAGGCAGGGAGTGGCTACACCTTC
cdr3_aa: CASSLEAGSGYTF

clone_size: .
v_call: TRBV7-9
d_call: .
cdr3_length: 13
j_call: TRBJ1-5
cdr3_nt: TGTGCCAGCAGCCATTGGGGCAATCAGCCCCAGCATTTT
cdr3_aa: CASSHWGNQPQHF

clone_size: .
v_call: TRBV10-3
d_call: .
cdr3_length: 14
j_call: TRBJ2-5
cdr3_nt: TGTGCCTCCGGTCTGATGGGCCAGCAAGAGACCCAGTACTTC
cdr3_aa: CASGLMGQQETQYF

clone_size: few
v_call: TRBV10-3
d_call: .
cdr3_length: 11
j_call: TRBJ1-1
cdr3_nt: TGTGCCATCGGACAGAACACTGAAGCTTTCTTT
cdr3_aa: CAIGQNTEAFF

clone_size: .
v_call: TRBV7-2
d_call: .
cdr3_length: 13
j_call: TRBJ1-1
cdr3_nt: TGTGCCAGCAGCTCCATCCCAGAGGCTGAAGCTTTCTTT
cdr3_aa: CASSSIPEAEAFF

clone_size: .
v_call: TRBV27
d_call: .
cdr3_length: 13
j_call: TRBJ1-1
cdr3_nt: TGTGCCAGCAGACAGGACGGATACACTGAAGCTTTCTTT
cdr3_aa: CASRQDGYTEAFF

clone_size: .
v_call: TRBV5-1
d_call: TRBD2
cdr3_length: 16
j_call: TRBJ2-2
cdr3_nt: TGCGCCAGCAGCTTCGGACTAGCGGGAGAGGTCGGGGAGCTGTTTTTT
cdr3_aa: CASSFGLAGEVGELFF

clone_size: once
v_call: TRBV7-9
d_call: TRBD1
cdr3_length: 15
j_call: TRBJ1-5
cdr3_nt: TGTGCCAGCAGCCTAACCGGGACAGGGGGTCAGCCCCAGCATTTT
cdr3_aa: CASSLTGTGGQPQHF

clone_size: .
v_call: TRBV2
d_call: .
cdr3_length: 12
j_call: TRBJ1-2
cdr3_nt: TGTGCCAGCACCCCCCCGGGGCATGGCTACACCTTC
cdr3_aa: CASTPPGHGYTF

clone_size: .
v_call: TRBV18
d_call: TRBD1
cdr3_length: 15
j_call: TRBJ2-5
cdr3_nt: TGTGCCAGCTCATCAACGACAGGGGCAGGGGAGACCCAGTACTTC
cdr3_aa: CASSSTTGAGETQYF

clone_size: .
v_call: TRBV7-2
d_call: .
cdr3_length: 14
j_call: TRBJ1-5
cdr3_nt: TGTGCCAGCAGCCCACAGGGCATTAGTCAGCCCCAGCATTTT
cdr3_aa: CASSPQGISQPQHF

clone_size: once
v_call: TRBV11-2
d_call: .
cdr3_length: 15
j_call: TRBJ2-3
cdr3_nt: TGTGCCAGCATCTCTATCGGCGGATACACAGATACGCAGTATTTT
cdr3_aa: CASISIGGYTDTQYF

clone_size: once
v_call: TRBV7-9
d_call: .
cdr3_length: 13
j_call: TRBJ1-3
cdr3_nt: TGTGCCAGCAGCCTCATGCCTGGAAACACCATATATTTT
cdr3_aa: CASSLMPGNTIYF

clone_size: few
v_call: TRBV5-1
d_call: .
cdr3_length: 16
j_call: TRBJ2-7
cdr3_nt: TGCGCCAGCAGCAGCTTGACACAGGGACCCTCCTACGAGCAGTACTTC
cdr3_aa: CASSSLTQGPSYEQYF

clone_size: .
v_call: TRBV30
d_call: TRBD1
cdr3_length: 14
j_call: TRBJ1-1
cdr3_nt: TGTGCCTGGAGTGAGACACAGGGGAGGACTGAAGCTTTCTTT
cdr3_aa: CAWSETQGRTEAFF

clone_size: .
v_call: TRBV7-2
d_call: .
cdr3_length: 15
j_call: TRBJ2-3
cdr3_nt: TGTGCCAGCAGCCCCCGGGGGAGGGGGAGAGATACGCAGTATTTT
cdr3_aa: CASSPRGRGRDTQYF

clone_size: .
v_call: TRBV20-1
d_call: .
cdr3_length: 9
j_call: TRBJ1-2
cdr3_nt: TGCAGTGCCATGAAAAGCTACACCTTC
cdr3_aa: CSAMKSYTF

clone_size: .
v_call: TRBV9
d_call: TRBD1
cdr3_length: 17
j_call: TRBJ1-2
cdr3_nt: TGTGCCAGCAGCGTAGTTCCGACAGGGGGCTTGTATGATGGCTACACCTTC
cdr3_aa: CASSVVPTGGLYDGYTF

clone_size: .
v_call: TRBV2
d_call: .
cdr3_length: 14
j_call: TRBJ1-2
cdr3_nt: TGTGCCAGCAGTGCACAGGGCCTCAACTATGGCTACACCTTC
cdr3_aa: CASSAQGLNYGYTF

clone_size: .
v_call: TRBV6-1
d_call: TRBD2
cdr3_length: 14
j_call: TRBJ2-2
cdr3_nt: TGTGCCAGCAGAGCGGGATTGAACACCGGGGAGCTGTTTTTT
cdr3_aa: CASRAGLNTGELFF

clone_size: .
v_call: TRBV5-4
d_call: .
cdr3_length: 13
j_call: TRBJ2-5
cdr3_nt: TGTGCCAGCAGCTTGGCCGCTAGAGAGACCCAGTACTTC
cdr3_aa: CASSLAARETQYF

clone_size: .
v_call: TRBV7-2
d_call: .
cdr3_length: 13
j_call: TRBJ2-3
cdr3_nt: TGTGCCAGCAGCCCGAAATTCACAGATACGCAGTATTTT
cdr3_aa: CASSPKFTDTQYF

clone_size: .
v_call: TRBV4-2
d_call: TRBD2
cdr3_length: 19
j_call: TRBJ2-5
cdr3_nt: TGTGCCAGCAGCCATAGAGGGTTACTAGCGGGAGGAATAGAGGAGACCCAGTACTTC
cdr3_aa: CASSHRGLLAGGIEETQYF

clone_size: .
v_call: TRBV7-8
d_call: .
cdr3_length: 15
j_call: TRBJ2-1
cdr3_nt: TGTGCCAGCAGCTTAGGAGTCGGGACATACAATGAGCAGTTCTTC
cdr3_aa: CASSLGVGTYNEQFF

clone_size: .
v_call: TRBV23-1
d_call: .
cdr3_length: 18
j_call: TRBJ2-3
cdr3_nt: TGCGCCAGCAGCCCCCGGGACGGAGGGAGACGGGGCACAGATACGCAGTATTTT
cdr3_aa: CASSPRDGGRRGTDTQYF

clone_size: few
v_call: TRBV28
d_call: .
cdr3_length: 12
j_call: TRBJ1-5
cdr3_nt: TGTGCCAGCAGTACATCACAGGTTCCCCAGCATTTT
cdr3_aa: CASSTSQVPQHF